This is a list of T cell receptor beta chains from one sample in a study of tumor and adjacent non-tumor tissue in lung cancer. TCRdb re-derived calls from the multiplex PCR reads in MiXCR, one entry per CDR3 protein. The sample yields 100,000 to 120,000 distinct CDR3 sequences, 84% seen once. Sequenced sample: lung tumor tissue. These receptors were collected from a man between 65 and 85 years old with non-small cell lung cancer. The conserved cysteine and the conserved F or W are not part of the CDR3 here. The size field is filled for only some rows; it gives once, few, many or a size class.

abundance,v_gene,len,j_gene,CDR3aa
NA,TRBV4-1,15,TRBJ2-1,ASSQARSGRVNNEEF
NA,TRBV29-1,14,TRBJ1-2,SVVPYQSSGQNGCT
NA,TRBV29-1,10,TRBJ2-7,NARRGVDEQY
NA,TRBV5-1,12,TRBJ2-7,TSNLDRGIYEQY
few,TRBV6-5,12,TRBJ1-1,ANSWTGLNAEAF
NA,TRBV6-5,12,TRBJ2-7,ASSADRDSYEQY
NA,TRBV14,13,TRBJ1-6,ASSLEGSVRSPLH
NA,TRBV20-1,10,TRBJ2-3,GAQDSTDTQY
once,TRBV7-9,11,TRBJ2-2,ASSAVGTKELF
NA,TRBV5-6,14,TRBJ2-7,ASSSVIRDRTYAQY
once,TRBV11-1,10,TRBJ1-2,ASGFYRYGYT
many,TRBV12-3/TRBV12-4,13,TRBJ2-7,ASSFGVGGRYEQY
NA,TRBV5-4,14,TRBJ2-3,VSSKGLAGGTGTQY
NA,TRBV11-2,12,NA,ANSLTPGSKTQH
NA,TRBV6-6,15,TRBJ2-6,VSSRYTMSSGANVLA